This T cell receptor (beta chain) was sequenced in a study of cytomegalovirus exposure and HLA in healthy donors. The study, taken as a whole, reports: A classifier reportedly called cytomegalovirus status with high sensitivity and specificity. Previously analyzed data showed that most TCR beta V segments were productive at a frequency of about 87% or about 30%. Among immune exposure information, only CMV serostatus was available. 87-base-pair reads could not separate some V segments, including TRBV6-2 and TRBV6-3.

As regards this clone: Its antigen is not identified.

Trimming removed 5 bases at V and 0 bases at J, with 14 bases between. CDR3 length equals 15 residues. The germline V gene encodes CDR1 MGHDK and CDR2 SYGVNS. Amplification used 60 Vbeta primers and 13 Jbeta primers. The assay was immunoSEQ multiplex PCR, and TCRdb's table has in-frame clones only and misses some. The table shows approximately 240,000 clones, with around 89% occurring only once. The sequence was obtained from a woman under 30 in good health and CMV-seronegative. V and J are TRBV25-1 and TRBJ2-7, with a possible D match to TRBD1 (5 bases). Input material: PBMCs. The CDR3 region has the DNA TGTGCCAGCAGTTCTGCGGACACCCGCTCCTACGAGCAGTACTTC. The encoded protein is CASSSADTRSYEQYF.